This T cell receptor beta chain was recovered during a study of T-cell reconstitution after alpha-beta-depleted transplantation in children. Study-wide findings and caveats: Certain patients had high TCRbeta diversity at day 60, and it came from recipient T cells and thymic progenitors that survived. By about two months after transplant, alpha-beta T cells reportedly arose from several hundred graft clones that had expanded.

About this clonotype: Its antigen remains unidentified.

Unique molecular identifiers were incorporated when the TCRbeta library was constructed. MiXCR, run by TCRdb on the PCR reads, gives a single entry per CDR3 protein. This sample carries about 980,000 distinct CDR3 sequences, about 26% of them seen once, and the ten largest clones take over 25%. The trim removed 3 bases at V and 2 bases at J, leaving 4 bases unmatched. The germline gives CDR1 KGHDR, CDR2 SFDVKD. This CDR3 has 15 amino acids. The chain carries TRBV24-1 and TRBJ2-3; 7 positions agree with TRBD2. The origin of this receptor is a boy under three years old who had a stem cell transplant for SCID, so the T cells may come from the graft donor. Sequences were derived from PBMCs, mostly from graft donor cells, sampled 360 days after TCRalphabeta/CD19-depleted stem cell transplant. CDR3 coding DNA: TGTGCCACCAGTGATAGCGGGAACTACACAGATACGCAGTATTTT. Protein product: CATSDSGNYTDTQYF.